The T cell receptor beta chain under discussion was sequenced for a study of human T cells and chemical hapten exposure. Study background: Small differences in pooled library volume mainly drove the variation in TCR yields per sample. Study-level results: DPC sensitization left the count of TCRs above 1 in 1000 unchanged.

Germline loops: CDR1 SEHNR, CDR2 FQNEAQ (reference sequence). This CDR3 has 14 amino acids. V shed 2 bases and J shed 7 bases, with 14 bases lying between them. Researchers extracted total RNA from unfractionated whole blood. This clonotype was seen more than once but under ten times. The antigen is not known. Unique molecular identifiers were affixed to discrete cDNA molecules within the library. In the source study's methods: TCR counts had a median of about 92,000 per sample and spanned roughly 20,000 to 750,000. Each CDR3 protein is one row after TCRdb ran MiXCR on the 5' RACE reads. The V and J calls shown here were made by TCRdb, not taken from the authors' results. The sample has 110,000 or so distinct CDR3 sequences, approximately 19% seen once.

The chain carries TRBV7-9 and TRBJ1-1; D may be TRBD1 (5 bases). The receptor comes from a human donor in good health. In DNA form, the CDR3 reads TGTGCCAGCAGCTTACGGGGGGGAGGTAATGAAGCTTTCTTT. Translating gives CASSLRGGGNEAFF.